The rows below give T cell receptor beta chains drawn from one sample of a study of T cell repertoires in cytomegalovirus infection. Using its own MiXCR run on the reads, TCRdb lists one record per CDR3 protein. This sample has around 740,000 distinct CDR3 sequences, with approximately 40% found just once. The sample consisted of PBMCs. These receptors all stem from a human donor in good health (CMV status not recorded). Some clones in this sample may be carry-over from other donors' samples. Both conserved end residues are part of each CDR3. The D gene is left open where the match is weak. Rows give clone size only sometimes, using once, few, many, or a class for an expanded clone.

abundance: many; v_gene: TRBV28; d_gene: -; j_gene: TRBJ2-2; CDR3aa: CASSLSSRITNTGELFF; CDR3nt: TGTGCCAGCAGTTTATCCTCTCGGATAACGAACACCGGGGAGCTGTTTTTT
abundance: -; v_gene: TRBV4-1; d_gene: -; j_gene: TRBJ2-2; CDR3aa: CASSLTVEGTGELFF; CDR3nt: TGCGCCAGCAGCCTGACGGTGGAGGGCACCGGGGAGCTGTTTTTT
abundance: -; v_gene: TRBV28; d_gene: -; j_gene: TRBJ2-5; CDR3aa: CASTIGNSETQYF; CDR3nt: TGTGCCAGCACAATTGGGAATTCGGAGACCCAGTACTTC
abundance: -; v_gene: TRBV24-1; d_gene: -; j_gene: TRBJ2-6; CDR3aa: CATSDHSGANVLTF; CDR3nt: TGTGCCACCAGTGACCACTCTGGGGCCAACGTCCTGACTTTC
abundance: many; v_gene: TRBV7-2; d_gene: TRBD1; j_gene: TRBJ1-2; CDR3aa: CASSSKQGANYGYTF; CDR3nt: TGTGCCAGCAGCTCGAAGCAGGGGGCTAACTATGGCTACACCTTC
abundance: few; v_gene: TRBV7-4; d_gene: -; j_gene: TRBJ1-5; CDR3aa: CASSLGGVEPQHF; CDR3nt: TGTGCCAGCAGCTTAGGGGGGGTAGAGCCCCAGCATTTT
abundance: -; v_gene: TRBV12-3/TRBV12-4; d_gene: TRBD2; j_gene: TRBJ2-7; CDR3aa: CARSQGTIYEQYF; CDR3nt: TGTGCCAGAAGTCAAGGGACTATCTACGAGCAGTACTTC
abundance: -; v_gene: TRBV7-9; d_gene: -; j_gene: TRBJ1-4; CDR3aa: CASSSPATNEKLFF; CDR3nt: TGTGCCAGCAGCTCGCCAGCAACTAATGAAAAACTGTTTTTT
abundance: -; v_gene: TRBV7-2; d_gene: TRBD2; j_gene: TRBJ2-5; CDR3aa: CASSSMGGRAETQYF; CDR3nt: TGTGCCAGCAGTTCGATGGGGGGGAGAGCCGAGACCCAGTACTTC
abundance: -; v_gene: TRBV7-9; d_gene: -; j_gene: TRBJ1-6; CDR3aa: CASSTMNSPLHF; CDR3nt: TGTGCCAGCAGCACTATGAATTCACCCCTCCACTTT
abundance: few; v_gene: TRBV6-8; d_gene: TRBD1; j_gene: TRBJ1-6; CDR3aa: CASSYDRGPLHF; CDR3nt: TGTGCCAGCAGTTACGACAGGGGCCCCCTCCACTTT
abundance: -; v_gene: TRBV10-3; d_gene: -; j_gene: TRBJ2-1; CDR3aa: CAAMEGLRYNEQFF; CDR3nt: TGTGCCGCTATGGAGGGGCTGCGCTACAATGAGCAGTTCTTC
abundance: few; v_gene: TRBV12-3/TRBV12-4; d_gene: -; j_gene: TRBJ1-3; CDR3aa: CASDRSGNTIYF; CDR3nt: TGTGCCAGTGACCGCTCTGGAAACACCATATATTTT
abundance: many; v_gene: TRBV7-2; d_gene: -; j_gene: TRBJ2-2; CDR3aa: CASSRDHANTGELFF; CDR3nt: TGTGCCAGCAGCCGGGACCACGCGAACACCGGGGAGCTGTTTTTT
abundance: few; v_gene: TRBV6-1; d_gene: TRBD1; j_gene: TRBJ2-3; CDR3aa: CASKTGVSDTQYF; CDR3nt: TGTGCCAGCAAGACAGGGGTGTCAGATACGCAGTATTTT
abundance: -; v_gene: TRBV19; d_gene: -; j_gene: TRBJ1-5; CDR3aa: CASRTGTVYGQPQHF; CDR3nt: TGTGCCAGTAGGACCGGGACGGTCTATGGGCAGCCCCAGCATTTT
abundance: few; v_gene: TRBV2; d_gene: -; j_gene: TRBJ2-1; CDR3aa: CASSEVGSWGQFF; CDR3nt: TGTGCCAGCAGTGAAGTCGGCTCCTGGGGGCAGTTCTTC
abundance: -; v_gene: TRBV2; d_gene: -; j_gene: TRBJ2-7; CDR3aa: CASSERGHSYEQYF; CDR3nt: TGTGCCAGCAGTGAACGGGGGCACTCCTACGAGCAGTACTTC